Many counts were recorded for the clone carrying this TCR beta chain. The antigen remains unidentified. V shed 7 bases, J shed 5 bases, and the junction held 8 bases outside the gene matches. Germline CDR1 and CDR2: SQVTM and ANQGSEA. CDR3 length: 13 amino acids. This sample was included in a study of blood T cells in healthy people across ages. Donors were systemically healthy Caucasian individuals from Russia aged about 6 to 90 years. A sample-barcoded 5' primer and a J-beta primer mix were used in a second PCR of roughly 7 to 11 cycles. Sequencing yielded, for each sample, at least 2.5 million paired-end reads carrying CDR3. TCRdb reanalysed the 5' RACE reads using MiXCR and keeps one entry per CDR3 protein. Among hundreds of thousands of distinct CDR3 sequences, about 30% were seen once, and the ten largest hold 15% to 20%. Study results and caveats: The recorded TCR beta diversity per million T cells decreased in a roughly linear manner with age. Diversity estimated from one million T cells was considered an underestimate.

Sequences were obtained from blood. The clonotype was recovered from a woman aged 80 or over in good health. This chain links TRBV29-1 with TRBJ2-1; 7 bases align to TRBD2. CDR3 protein: CSAGTILNNEQFF. Here the CDR3 DNA reads TGCAGCGCCGGGACTATCTTAAACAATGAGCAGTTCTTC.